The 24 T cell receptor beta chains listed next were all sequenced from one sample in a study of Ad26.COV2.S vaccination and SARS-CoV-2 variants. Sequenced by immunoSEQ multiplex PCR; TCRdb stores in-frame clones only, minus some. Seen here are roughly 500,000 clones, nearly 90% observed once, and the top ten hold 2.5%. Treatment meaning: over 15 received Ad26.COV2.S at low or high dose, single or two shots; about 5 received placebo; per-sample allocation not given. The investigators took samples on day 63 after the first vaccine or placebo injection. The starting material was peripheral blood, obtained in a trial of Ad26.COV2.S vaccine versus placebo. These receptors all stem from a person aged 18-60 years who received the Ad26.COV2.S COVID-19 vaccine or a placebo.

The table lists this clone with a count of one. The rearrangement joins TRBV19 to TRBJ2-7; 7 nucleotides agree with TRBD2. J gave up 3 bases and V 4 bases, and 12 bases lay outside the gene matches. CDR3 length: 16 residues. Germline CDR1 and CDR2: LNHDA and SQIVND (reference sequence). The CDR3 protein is CASSNGLGGFFYEQYF. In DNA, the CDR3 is TGTGCCAGTAGTAACGGCCTCGGGGGGTTCTTCTACGAGCAGTACTTC.

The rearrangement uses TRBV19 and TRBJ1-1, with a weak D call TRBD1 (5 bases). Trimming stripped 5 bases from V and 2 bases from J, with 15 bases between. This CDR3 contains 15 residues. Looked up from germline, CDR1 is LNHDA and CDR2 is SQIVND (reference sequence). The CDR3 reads CASSRNRGLNTEAFF. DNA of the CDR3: TGTGCCAGTAGTCGGAATCGGGGCCTCAACACTGAAGCTTTCTTT.

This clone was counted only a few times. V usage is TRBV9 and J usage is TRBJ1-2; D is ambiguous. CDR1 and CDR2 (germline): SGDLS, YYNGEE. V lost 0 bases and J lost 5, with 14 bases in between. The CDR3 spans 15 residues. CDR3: CASSVAPVPRYGYTF. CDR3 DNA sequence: TGTGCCAGCAGCGTAGCCCCCGTACCTCGGTATGGCTACACCTTC. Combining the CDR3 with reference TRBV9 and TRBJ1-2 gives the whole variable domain DSGVTQTPKHLITATGQRVTLRCSPRSGDLSVYWYQQSLDQGLQFLIQYYNGEERAKGNILERFSAQQFPDLHSELNLSSLELGDSALYFCASSVAPVPRYGYTFGSGTRLTVV.

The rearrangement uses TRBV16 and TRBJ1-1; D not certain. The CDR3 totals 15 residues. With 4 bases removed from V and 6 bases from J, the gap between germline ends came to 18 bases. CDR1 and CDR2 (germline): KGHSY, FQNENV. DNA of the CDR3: TGTGCCAGCAGCCCCCCAATGGTGGGTCTATCTGAAGCTTTCTTT. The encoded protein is CASSPPMVGLSEAFF. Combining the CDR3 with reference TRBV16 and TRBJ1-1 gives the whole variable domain GEEVAQTPKHLVRGEGQKAKLYCAPIKGHSYVFWYQQVLKNEFKFLISFQNENVFDETGMPKERFSAKCLPNSPCSLEIQATKLEDSAVYFCASSPPMVGLSEAFFGQGTRLTVV.

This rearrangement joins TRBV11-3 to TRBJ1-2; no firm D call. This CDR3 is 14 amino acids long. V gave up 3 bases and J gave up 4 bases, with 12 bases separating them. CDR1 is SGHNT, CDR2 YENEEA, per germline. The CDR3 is CASSLGRGSYGYTF. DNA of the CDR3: TGTGCCAGCAGCTTGGGCAGAGGCAGCTATGGCTACACCTTC.

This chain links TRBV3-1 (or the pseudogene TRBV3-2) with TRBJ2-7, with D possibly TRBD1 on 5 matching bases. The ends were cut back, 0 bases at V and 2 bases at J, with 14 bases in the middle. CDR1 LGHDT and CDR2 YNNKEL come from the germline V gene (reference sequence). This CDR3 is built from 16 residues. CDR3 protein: CASSQDGANPTYEQYF. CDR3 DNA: TGTGCCAGCAGCCAAGATGGGGCGAACCCGACCTACGAGCAGTACTTC.

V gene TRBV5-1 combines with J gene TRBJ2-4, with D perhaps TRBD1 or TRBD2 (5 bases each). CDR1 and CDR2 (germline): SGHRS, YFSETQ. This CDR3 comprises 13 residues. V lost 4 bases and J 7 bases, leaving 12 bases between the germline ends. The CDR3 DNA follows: TGCGCCAGCAGCGCGGACTGGGGGAACATTCAGTACTTC. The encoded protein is CASSADWGNIQYF.

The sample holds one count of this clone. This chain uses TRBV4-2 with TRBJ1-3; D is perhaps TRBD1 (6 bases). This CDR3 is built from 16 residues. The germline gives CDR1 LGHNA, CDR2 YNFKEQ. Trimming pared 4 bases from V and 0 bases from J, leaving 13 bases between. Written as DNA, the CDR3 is TGTGCCAGCAGCCTGTCAGGACAGTCCTCTGGAAACACCATATATTTT. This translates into CASSLSGQSSGNTIYF.

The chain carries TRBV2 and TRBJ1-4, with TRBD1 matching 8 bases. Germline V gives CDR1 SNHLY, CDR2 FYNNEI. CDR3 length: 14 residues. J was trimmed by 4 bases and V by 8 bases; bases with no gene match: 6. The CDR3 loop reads CASGDRRNNEKLFF. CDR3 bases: TGTGCCAGCGGGGACAGGAGGAATAATGAAAAACTGTTTTTT.

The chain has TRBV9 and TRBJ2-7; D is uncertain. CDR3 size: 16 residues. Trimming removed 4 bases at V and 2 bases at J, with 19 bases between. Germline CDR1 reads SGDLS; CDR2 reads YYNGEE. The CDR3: CASSPFMTVGTYEQYF. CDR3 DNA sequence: TGTGCCAGCAGCCCCTTCATGACGGTGGGAACCTACGAGCAGTACTTC.

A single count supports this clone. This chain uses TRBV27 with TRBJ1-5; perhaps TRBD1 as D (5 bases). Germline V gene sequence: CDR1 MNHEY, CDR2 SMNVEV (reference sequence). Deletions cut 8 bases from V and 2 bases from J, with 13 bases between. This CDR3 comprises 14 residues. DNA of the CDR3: TGTGCCAGCGGGTCGGGGGTTGGCAATCAGCCCCAGCATTTT. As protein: CASGSGVGNQPQHF.

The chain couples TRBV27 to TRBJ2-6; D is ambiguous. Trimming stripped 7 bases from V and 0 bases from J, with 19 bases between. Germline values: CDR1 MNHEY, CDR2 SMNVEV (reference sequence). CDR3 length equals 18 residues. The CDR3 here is CASKLSGYSLSGANVLTF. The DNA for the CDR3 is TGTGCCAGCAAACTTTCAGGTTACTCTCTCTCTGGGGCCAACGTCCTGACTTTC. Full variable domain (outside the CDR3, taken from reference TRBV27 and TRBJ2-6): EAQVTQNPRYLITVTGKKLTVTCSQNMNHEYMSWYRQDPGLGLRQIYYSMNVEVTDKGDVPEGYKVSRKEKRNFPLILESPSPNQTSLYFCASKLSGYSLSGANVLTFGAGSRLTVL.

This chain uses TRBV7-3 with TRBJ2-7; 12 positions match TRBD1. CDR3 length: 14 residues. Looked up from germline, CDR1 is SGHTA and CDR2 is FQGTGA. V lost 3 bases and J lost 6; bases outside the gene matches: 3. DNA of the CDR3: TGTGCCAGCAGCTTGGGACAGGGGGCTTCCGAGCAGTACTTC. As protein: CASSLGQGASEQYF.

The CDR3 loop reads CASSVWGGDVADTQYF. DNA of the CDR3: TGTGCCAGCAGCGTATGGGGGGGTGATGTCGCCGATACGCAGTATTTT. This chain connects TRBV9 to TRBJ2-3; 7 bases match TRBD2. This CDR3 comprises 16 residues. With 1 base clipped from V and 6 bases from J, the junction kept 11 bases outside the gene matches. Germline V gives CDR1 SGDLS, CDR2 YYNGEE. Based on the CDR3 plus reference TRBV9 and TRBJ2-3, the full variable domain is DSGVTQTPKHLITATGQRVTLRCSPRSGDLSVYWYQQSLDQGLQFLIQYYNGEERAKGNILERFSAQQFPDLHSELNLSSLELGDSALYFCASSVWGGDVADTQYFGPGTRLTVL.

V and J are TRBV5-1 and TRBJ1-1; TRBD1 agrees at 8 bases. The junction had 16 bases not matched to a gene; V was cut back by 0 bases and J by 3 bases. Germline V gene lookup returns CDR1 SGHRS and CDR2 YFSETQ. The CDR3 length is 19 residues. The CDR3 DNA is TGCGCCAGCAGCTTGGACGGTTCTGGACAGGGAGGGAGAGACACTGAAGCTTTCTTT. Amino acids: CASSLDGSGQGGRDTEAFF.

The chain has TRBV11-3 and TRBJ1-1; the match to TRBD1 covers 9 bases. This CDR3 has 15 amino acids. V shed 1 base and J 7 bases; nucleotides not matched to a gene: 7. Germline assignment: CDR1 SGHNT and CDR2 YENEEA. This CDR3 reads CASSLVTTGGGEAFF. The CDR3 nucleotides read TGTGCCAGCAGCTTAGTTACTACAGGGGGCGGTGAAGCTTTCTTT.

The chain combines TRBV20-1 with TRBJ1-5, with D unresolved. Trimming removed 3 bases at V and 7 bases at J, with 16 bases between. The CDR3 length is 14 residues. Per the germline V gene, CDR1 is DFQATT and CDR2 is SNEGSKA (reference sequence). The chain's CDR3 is CSASSHPWGQPQHF. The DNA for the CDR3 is TGCAGTGCTAGTTCCCACCCTTGGGGACAGCCCCAGCATTTT.

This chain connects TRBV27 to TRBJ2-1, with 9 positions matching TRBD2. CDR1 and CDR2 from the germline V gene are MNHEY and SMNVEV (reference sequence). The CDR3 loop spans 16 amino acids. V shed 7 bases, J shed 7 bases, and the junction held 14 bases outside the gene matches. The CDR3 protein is CASTPLAGFRYNEQFF. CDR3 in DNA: TGTGCCAGCACCCCCCTAGCGGGATTTCGGTATAATGAGCAGTTCTTC.

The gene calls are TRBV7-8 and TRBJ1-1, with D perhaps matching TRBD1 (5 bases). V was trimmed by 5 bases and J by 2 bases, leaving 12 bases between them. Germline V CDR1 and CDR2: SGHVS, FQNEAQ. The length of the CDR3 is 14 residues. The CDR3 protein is CASSLQELNTEAFF. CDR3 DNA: TGTGCCAGCAGCCTACAGGAGCTAAACACTGAAGCTTTCTTT.

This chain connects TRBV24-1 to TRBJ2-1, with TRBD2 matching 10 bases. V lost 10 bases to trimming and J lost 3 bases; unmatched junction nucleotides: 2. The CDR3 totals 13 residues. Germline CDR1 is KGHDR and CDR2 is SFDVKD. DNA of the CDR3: TGTGCCACTGGGACTAGCGACTACAATGAGCAGTTCTTC. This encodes CATGTSDYNEQFF.

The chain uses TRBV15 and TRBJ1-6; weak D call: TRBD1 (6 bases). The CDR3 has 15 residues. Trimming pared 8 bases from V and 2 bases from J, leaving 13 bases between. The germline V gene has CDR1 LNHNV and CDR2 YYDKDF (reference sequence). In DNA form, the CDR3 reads TGTGCCACCTCAACCCGGGACACCTATAATTCACCCCTCCACTTT. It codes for CATSTRDTYNSPLHF.

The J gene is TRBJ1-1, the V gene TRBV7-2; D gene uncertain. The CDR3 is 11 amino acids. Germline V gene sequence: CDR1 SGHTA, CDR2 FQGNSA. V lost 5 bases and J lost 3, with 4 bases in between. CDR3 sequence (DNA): TGTGCCAGCAGCGAAGACACTGAAGCTTTCTTT. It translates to CASSEDTEAFF.

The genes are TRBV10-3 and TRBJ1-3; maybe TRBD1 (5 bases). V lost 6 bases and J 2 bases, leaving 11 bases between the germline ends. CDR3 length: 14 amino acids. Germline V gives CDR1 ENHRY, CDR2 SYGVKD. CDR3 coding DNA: TGTGCCATCAGAGGGGTTTTGGCTGGAAACACCATATATTTT. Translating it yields CAIRGVLAGNTIYF.

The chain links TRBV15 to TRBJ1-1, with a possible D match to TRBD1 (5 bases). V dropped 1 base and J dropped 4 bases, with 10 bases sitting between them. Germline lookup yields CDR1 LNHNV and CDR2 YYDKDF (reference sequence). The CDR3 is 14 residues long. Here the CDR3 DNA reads TGTGCCACCAGCAGAGCGGCCGGGACCACTGAAGCTTTCTTT. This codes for CATSRAAGTTEAFF.